These 32 T cell receptor beta chains share one sample of origin, sequenced in a study of memory CD4+ T cells and cytomegalovirus serostatus. The sort gate was single viable CD3+CD4+CD8-CD45RO+ cells for memory CD4+ T cells. Method: immunoSEQ multiplex PCR; TCRdb's copy keeps in-frame clones and lacks some. The sample contains some 67,000 clones, around 76% of which appear only once. Specimen: memory CD4+ T cells from blood. These TCRs come from an adult in good health and CMV-seropositive.

This chain uses TRBV6-1 with TRBJ1-3; perhaps TRBD1 as D (6 bases). CDR1 is MNHNS, CDR2 SASEGT, per germline. V was cut by 1 base and J by 0 bases, with 16 bases left in between. This CDR3 region has 18 residues. This chain's CDR3 is CASSEVYGQSTSGNTIYF. The CDR3, as DNA: TGTGCCAGCAGTGAAGTGTATGGACAGAGTACCTCTGGAAACACCATATATTTT.

This chain uses TRBV28 with TRBJ2-1, with 9 bases aligning to TRBD2. V trimming: 4 bases; J trimming: 9 bases; junction bases outside the gene matches: 10. In germline, CDR1 is MDHEN, CDR2 SYDVKM. The length of the CDR3 is 15 residues. The CDR3 nucleotides read TGTGCCAGCAGTTACGCCGGGACTAGCTGGAGTGAGCAGTTCTTC. Amino acids: CASSYAGTSWSEQFF. The full variable domain, completed using reference TRBV28 and TRBJ2-1, is DVKVTQSSRYLVKRTGEKVFLECVQDMDHENMFWYRQDPGLGLRLIYFSYDVKMKEKGDIPEGYSVSREKKERFSLILESASTNQTSMYLCASSYAGTSWSEQFFGPGTRLTVL.

V usage is TRBV4-3 and J usage is TRBJ1-5; D gene ambiguous. This CDR3 region has 13 residues. Germline CDR1 LGHNA, CDR2 YSLEER. V lost 0 bases and J lost 5, with 5 bases in between. CDR3 in amino acids: CASSQDLDQPQHF. CDR3 nucleotide sequence: TGCGCCAGCAGCCAAGATCTCGATCAGCCCCAGCATTTT.

This chain connects TRBV28 to TRBJ2-1, with D perhaps TRBD1 (5 bases). Germline V gene sequence: CDR1 MDHEN, CDR2 SYDVKM. V was trimmed by 6 bases and J by 1 base, leaving 7 bases between them. The CDR3 spans 13 residues. The CDR3 sequence: CASRRQSYNEQFF. CDR3 nucleotides: TGTGCCAGCAGGCGACAGTCCTACAATGAGCAGTTCTTC.

This rearrangement joins TRBV7-3 to TRBJ2-1; 13 bases agree with TRBD2. The CDR3 is made up of 22 amino acids. V lost 5 bases to trimming and J lost 0 bases; unmatched junction nucleotides: 19. Germline CDR1 and CDR2: SGHTA and FQGTGA. The CDR3 DNA reads as TGTGCCAGCAGCCCGCGGGACATCAGCGGGACTAGCGGGACGTTCTCCTACAATGAGCAGTTCTTC. The encoded protein is CASSPRDISGTSGTFSYNEQFF.

The CDR3 here is CASSLEASGDEQYF. In DNA, the CDR3 is TGTGCCAGCAGCTTGGAAGCTAGCGGGGACGAGCAGTACTTC. This chain connects TRBV5-8 to TRBJ2-7, with TRBD2 matching over 9 bases. The CDR3 is 14 residues long. V dropped 0 bases and J dropped 5; count of bases not matched to a gene: 3. Germline CDR1 reads SGHTS; CDR2 reads YDEGEE.

This clone showed up just a few times. V usage is TRBV4-1 and J usage is TRBJ2-1; 12 nucleotides line up with TRBD2. J gave up 3 bases and V 5 bases, and 2 bases lay outside the gene matches. Germline lookup yields CDR1 MGHRA and CDR2 YSYEKL. This CDR3 has 15 residues. CDR3 loop: CASSSLAGGYNEQFF. The CDR3 bases are TGCGCCAGCAGCTCACTAGCGGGGGGCTACAATGAGCAGTTCTTC.

The chain uses TRBV27 and TRBJ1-5; D gene ambiguous. The CDR3 extends over 14 amino acids. Trimming cost V 2 bases and J 4 bases, with 9 bases left between them. Germline V gene lookup returns CDR1 MNHEY and CDR2 SMNVEV (reference sequence). CDR3 in amino acids: CASSLERWNQPQHF. The CDR3, as DNA: TGTGCCAGCAGTTTAGAGAGGTGGAATCAGCCCCAGCATTTT.

The genes are TRBV18 and TRBJ1-5; no clear D. Germline assignment: CDR1 KGHSH and CDR2 LQKENI. The CDR3 covers 11 residues. The V end was cut by 1 base, the J end by 8 bases, with 3 bases between. The CDR3 DNA follows: TGTGCCAGCTCACCACTCGAGCCCCAGCATTTT. It codes for CASSPLEPQHF.

This chain links TRBV7-9 with TRBJ2-3; 7 positions match TRBD1. Germline values: CDR1 SEHNR, CDR2 FQNEAQ (reference sequence). The CDR3 has 15 amino acids. The trim removed 2 bases at V and 2 bases at J, leaving 4 bases unmatched. The DNA for the CDR3 is TGTGCCAGCAGCTTAAGAGGGGGCATCACAGATACGCAGTATTTT. It yields the protein CASSLRGGITDTQYF. The variable domain in full, with the rest retrieved from reference TRBV7-9 and TRBJ2-3, is DTGVSQNPRHKITKRGQNVTFRCDPISEHNRLYWYRQTLGQGPEFLTYFQNEAQLEKSRLLSDRFSAERPKGSFSTLEIQRTEQGDSAMYLCASSLRGGITDTQYFGPGTRLTVL.

A few counts support this clone. The chain combines TRBV19 with TRBJ1-2; D remains unclear. Between the trimmed V and J ends, which lost 5 bases and 7 bases, there was a span of 14 bases. Germline V gives CDR1 LNHDA, CDR2 SQIVND (reference sequence). The CDR3 length is 13 residues. CDR3: CASSAVIAAGYTF. Written as DNA, the CDR3 is TGTGCCAGTAGTGCAGTGATCGCGGCTGGCTACACCTTC.

This clone was counted only a few times. The V and J genes are TRBV28 and TRBJ1-5, with no clear D. CDR1 is MDHEN and CDR2 is SYDVKM in the germline V gene. The CDR3 has 10 residues. Trimming removed 6 bases from V and 7 bases from J, with 4 bases in between. CDR3 protein: CASSRQPQHF. CDR3 nucleotides: TGTGCCAGCAGCCGGCAGCCCCAGCATTTT.

This clone was seen a single time. V and J are TRBV6-6 and TRBJ1-1; possible D gene TRBD1, 5 bases. CDR3 size: 13 residues. V was cut by 3 bases and J by 4 bases, with 9 bases left in between. Germline-derived CDR1 and CDR2 are MNHNY and SVGAGI (reference sequence). The chain's CDR3 is CASSYKGSTEAFF. DNA of the CDR3: TGTGCCAGCAGTTATAAGGGGAGCACTGAAGCTTTCTTT.

This clone occurred once. The V gene is TRBV5-1, the J gene TRBJ2-4; a weak D match, TRBD1 (5 bases). In germline, CDR1 is SGHRS, CDR2 YFSETQ. The length of the CDR3 is 13 residues. V was shortened by 1 base and J by 6 bases, with 8 bases between the two germline ends. CDR3 sequence: CASSLNTGNIQYF. The CDR3 region has the DNA TGCGCCAGCAGCTTGAATACAGGAAACATTCAGTACTTC.

This chain joins TRBV5-1 and TRBJ2-7; D is possibly TRBD2 (7 bases). Trimming took off 7 bases at V and 7 bases at J, with 15 bases between the two ends. The CDR3 is made up of 12 amino acids. Looked up from germline, CDR1 is SGHRS and CDR2 is YFSETQ. The CDR3 reads CASRGGANEQYF. CDR3 coding DNA: TGCGCCAGCCGAGGGGGGGCGAATGAGCAGTACTTC. Full variable domain (missing parts from reference TRBV5-1 and TRBJ2-7): KAGVTQTPRYLIKTRGQQVTLSCSPISGHRSVSWYQQTPGQGLQFLFEYFSETQRNKGNFPGRFSGRQFSNSRSEMNVSTLELGDSALYLCASRGGANEQYFGPGTRLTVT.

The chain has TRBV28 and TRBJ1-2, with D possibly TRBD1 on 5 matching bases. Trimming cost V 3 bases and J 6 bases, with 5 bases left between them. The length of the CDR3 is 11 residues. CDR1 is MDHEN, CDR2 SYDVKM, per germline. CDR3 DNA sequence: TGTGCCAGCAGTTTGACAGATGGCTACACCTTC. This sequence encodes CASSLTDGYTF.

The chain recombines TRBV27 with TRBJ1-1; tentatively, D is TRBD1 (5 bases). Trimming cost V 6 bases and J 4 bases, with 18 bases left between them. CDR1 and CDR2 from the germline V gene are MNHEY and SMNVEV (reference sequence). The CDR3 is 15 residues long. CDR3 region: CASRPWGGSGTEAFF. The CDR3 coding sequence is TGTGCCAGCAGACCATGGGGGGGGTCTGGCACTGAAGCTTTCTTT.

This clone was detected only once. The junction departs from germline at one end; a sequencing error may be responsible. This sequence joins TRBV28 and TRBJ2-4, with D perhaps matching TRBD1 or TRBD2 (5 bases each). Germline CDR1 is MDHEN and CDR2 is SYDVKM. The CDR3 consists of 11 residues. The CDR3 loop reads CASSPKGRQVF. CDR3 DNA: TGTGCCAGCAGCCCGAAGGGGAGACAAGTCTTC.

This clone was counted between two and nine times. V gene TRBV7-9 combines with J gene TRBJ2-1, with 7 bases matching TRBD1. V lost 5 bases, J lost 9 bases, and 19 bases stayed unmatched. Germline V CDR1 and CDR2: SEHNR, FQNEAQ (reference sequence). The length of the CDR3 is 17 residues. In DNA, the CDR3 is TGTGCCAGCAGCCCCCCCCGCCGAGACAGGGTATCGGGTGAGCAGTTCTTC. Translation gives CASSPPRRDRVSGEQFF.

There are many counts of this clone. This specimen includes other DNA sequences encoding the same CDR3. The chain carries TRBV9 and TRBJ2-7; D unresolved. V lost 0 bases, J lost 1 base, and 11 bases lay in between. This CDR3 region has 15 residues. Germline V lookup: CDR1 SGDLS, CDR2 YYNGEE. CDR3 coding DNA: TGTGCCAGCAGCGTAGGACCAGACTCGTCCTACGAGCAGTACTTC. It encodes CASSVGPDSSYEQYF.

The chain combines TRBV28 with TRBJ1-1; tentatively, D is TRBD1 (5 bases). V lost 0 bases and J 7 bases, leaving 9 bases between the germline ends. Germline CDR1 and CDR2: MDHEN and SYDVKM. The CDR3 loop spans 13 amino acids. The CDR3 coding sequence is TGTGCCAGCAGTTTATGGACAGCGAATGAAGCTTTCTTT. It codes for CASSLWTANEAFF.

This clone appeared a few times. At one end the junction does not follow the germline gene, possibly because of a read error. The chain joins TRBV5-1 to TRBJ2-3; the match to TRBD2 covers 10 bases. Per the germline V gene, CDR1 is SGHRS and CDR2 is YFSETQ. This CDR3 contains 15 residues. In DNA form, the CDR3 reads TGCGCCAGCACCTTGGGACTAGCGATGTCAGATACGCAGTATTTT. Translated, it gives CASTLGLAMSDTQYF. Complete variable domain (other parts from reference TRBV5-1 and TRBJ2-3): KAGVTQTPRYLIKTRGQQVTLSCSPISGHRSVSWYQQTPGQGLQFLFEYFSETQRNKGNFPGRFSGRQFSNSRSEMNVSTLELGDSALYLCASTLGLAMSDTQYFGPGTRLTVL.

This clone was observed once. This sequence joins TRBV7-3 and TRBJ2-3, with unresolved D. In germline, CDR1 is SGHTA, CDR2 FQGTGA. The CDR3 has 14 residues. Trimming took 5 bases from V and 0 from J, leaving 9 bases between them. The CDR3 region has the DNA TGTGCCAGCAGCCCATCCCCGAGCACAGATACGCAGTATTTT. It is translated as CASSPSPSTDTQYF.

This CDR3 is CASSLATGRGNTIYF. DNA of the CDR3: TGCGCCAGCAGCTTGGCAACAGGGCGAGGAAACACCATATATTTT. The rearrangement joins TRBV5-1 to TRBJ1-3; D is perhaps TRBD1 (6 bases). V lost 0 bases and J lost 4, with 11 bases in between. CDR1 SGHRS and CDR2 YFSETQ come from the germline V gene. The CDR3 is 15 residues long. Based on the CDR3 plus reference TRBV5-1 and TRBJ1-3, the full variable domain is KAGVTQTPRYLIKTRGQQVTLSCSPISGHRSVSWYQQTPGQGLQFLFEYFSETQRNKGNFPGRFSGRQFSNSRSEMNVSTLELGDSALYLCASSLATGRGNTIYFGEGSWLTVV.

The table lists this clone with a few counts. The chain is built from TRBV6-6 and TRBJ1-1; tentatively, D is TRBD1 (5 bases). Deletions cut 5 bases from V and 2 bases from J, with 9 bases between. Germline V gene data show CDR1 as MNHNY and CDR2 as SVGAGI (reference sequence). This CDR3 spans 13 amino acids. The CDR3 is CASSQDSNTEAFF. In nucleotides, the CDR3 is TGTGCCAGCAGTCAAGACAGTAACACTGAAGCTTTCTTT.

The CDR3 DNA reads TGCAGCGCCGCTCCGACAGGGAGGGACGAGCAGTACTTC. It translates to CSAAPTGRDEQYF. V is TRBV29-1 and J is TRBJ2-7; D may be TRBD1 or TRBD2 (7 bases each). The CDR3 consists of 13 residues. The germline V gene encodes CDR1 SQVTM and CDR2 ANQGSEA. Trimming stripped 7 bases from V and 5 bases from J, with 18 bases between.

This clone appeared a single time. The CDR3 reads CASSRIERGASTDTQYF. In DNA, the CDR3 is TGTGCCAGCAGCCGAATTGAGCGGGGGGCTTCGACAGATACGCAGTATTTT. V is TRBV27 and J is TRBJ2-3; 9 bases agree with TRBD2. Unmatched junction bases numbered 13, after V lost 6 bases and J lost 3 bases. Germline-derived CDR1 and CDR2 are MNHEY and SMNVEV (reference sequence). The length of the CDR3 is 17 residues.

The chain combines TRBV19 with TRBJ1-1; maybe TRBD1 (6 bases). The CDR3 spans 12 residues. The germline V gene has CDR1 LNHDA and CDR2 SQIVND (reference sequence). The V end lost 8 bases, the J end lost 5 bases, and 12 bases lay between the germline ends. The CDR3 protein is CASGGLRTEAFF. The CDR3 nucleotides read TGTGCCAGTGGGGGCCTCAGAACTGAAGCTTTCTTT.

This clone was observed a single time. The chain recombines TRBV5-4 with TRBJ1-2; no definite D call. The germline gives CDR1 SGHNT, CDR2 YYREEE (reference sequence). V was pared by 1 base and J by 0 bases, with 7 bases between. The CDR3 totals 14 residues. CDR3 sequence (DNA): TGTGCCAGCAGCTTGACAGTAGCTAACTATGGCTACACCTTC. It codes for CASSLTVANYGYTF. Full variable domain (missing parts from reference TRBV5-4 and TRBJ1-2): ETGVTQSPTHLIKTRGQQVTLRCSSQSGHNTVSWYQQALGQGPQFIFQYYREEENGRGNFPPRFSGLQFPNYSSELNVNALELDDSALYLCASSLTVANYGYTFGSGTRLTVV.

The V call is TRBV5-4, the J call TRBJ2-5; D call uncertain. The germline CDR1 and CDR2 sequences are SGHNT and YYREEE (reference sequence). V was clipped by 1 base and J by 2 bases, with 6 bases between them. This CDR3 region has 13 residues. This CDR3 reads CASSLTEQETQYF. The CDR3 nucleotides read TGTGCCAGCAGCTTGACAGAACAAGAGACCCAGTACTTC.

The CDR3 DNA is TGTGCCAGCAGCCCATCCCGAAGTCGGGAGACCCAGTACTTC. Translated: CASSPSRSRETQYF. This chain uses TRBV11-3 with TRBJ2-5, with unresolved D. Germline V gene sequence: CDR1 SGHNT, CDR2 YENEEA. This CDR3 has 14 amino acids. Trimming stripped 5 bases from V and 5 bases from J, with 15 bases between.

The chain couples TRBV2 to TRBJ2-5; 8 bases map to TRBD1. The V and J ends lost 1 base and 5 bases, in that order; junction bases with no gene match: 3. This CDR3 comprises 14 residues. Germline assignment: CDR1 SNHLY and CDR2 FYNNEI. CDR3 region: CASSEGQGYETQYF. Here the CDR3 DNA reads TGTGCCAGCAGTGAAGGACAGGGGTACGAGACCCAGTACTTC.